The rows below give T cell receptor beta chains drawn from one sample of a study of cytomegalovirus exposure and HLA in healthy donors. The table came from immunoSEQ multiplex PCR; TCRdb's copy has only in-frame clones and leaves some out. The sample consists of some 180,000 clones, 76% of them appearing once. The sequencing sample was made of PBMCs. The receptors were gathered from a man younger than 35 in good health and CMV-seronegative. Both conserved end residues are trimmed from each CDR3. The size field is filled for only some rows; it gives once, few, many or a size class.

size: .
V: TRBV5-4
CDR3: ASSPDRVGGYT

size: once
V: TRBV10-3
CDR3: AIRGSTASNQPQH

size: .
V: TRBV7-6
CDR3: ASSRQANTEAF

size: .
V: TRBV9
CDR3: ASSPNSGGSTDTQY

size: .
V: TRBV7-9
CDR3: ASSRAQTTNEKLF

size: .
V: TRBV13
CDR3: ASRGLAGSGTQY

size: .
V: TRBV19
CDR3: ASSGQGLPEQY

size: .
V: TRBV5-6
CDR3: ASSLGRTYEQY

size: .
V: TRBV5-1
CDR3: ASSLEPGMSGNTIY

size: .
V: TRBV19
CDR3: ASSLAGRSGELF

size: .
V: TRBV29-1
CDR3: SVADPLTSGNTIY

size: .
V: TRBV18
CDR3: ASSPPQTGGNYEQY

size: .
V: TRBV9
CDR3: ASSVGITGGPYNEQF

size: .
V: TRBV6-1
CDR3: ASSGGTSGPLNEQF

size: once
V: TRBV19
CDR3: ASQAPGDGSNQPQH

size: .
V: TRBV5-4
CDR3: ASSRDSQNTESF

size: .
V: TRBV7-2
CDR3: ASSFTSGGAYNEQF

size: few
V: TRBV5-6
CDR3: ASSLGGRLYNEQF

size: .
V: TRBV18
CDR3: ASSPGTPGLVTYEQY

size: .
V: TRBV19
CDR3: ASSMTAAGQTTEQY

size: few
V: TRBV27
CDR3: ASSFGFSGANVLT

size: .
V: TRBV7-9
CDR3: ASSRTGAYEKLF

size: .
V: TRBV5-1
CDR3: ASSLAKGQQETQY

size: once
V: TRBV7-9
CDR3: ASSLNGRVPPEQY

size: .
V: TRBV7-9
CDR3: ASSSDLQRYNSPLH

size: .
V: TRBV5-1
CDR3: ASSLVGGTGAYEQY

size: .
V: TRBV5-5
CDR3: ASSLTTGNGYT

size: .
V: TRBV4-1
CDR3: ASSPRGVGSDTQY

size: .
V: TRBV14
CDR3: ASRPDRGQNTEAF

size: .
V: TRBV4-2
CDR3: ASSQDDNRGDYGYT

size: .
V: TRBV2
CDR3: ASSEAVGNQPQH

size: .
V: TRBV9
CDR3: ASSVAAVPGRTEAF

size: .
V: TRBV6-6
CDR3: ASDRAKNTGELF

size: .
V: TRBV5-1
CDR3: ASQVSQANEQY

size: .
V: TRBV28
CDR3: ASRTTGGAAF

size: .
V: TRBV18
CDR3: ASLTSIGSNTEAF

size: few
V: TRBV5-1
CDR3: ASSSTTDEAF

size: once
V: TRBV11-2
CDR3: ASSLAGLGSSEQF

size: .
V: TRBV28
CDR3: ASESGTASYEQY

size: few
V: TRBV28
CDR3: AGGGWGEKLF

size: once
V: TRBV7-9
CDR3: ASRTQGTEAF

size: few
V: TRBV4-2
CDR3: ASSQGLAGASTDTQY

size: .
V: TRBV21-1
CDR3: ASSPEGTGSTDTQY

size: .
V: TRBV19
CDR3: ASSTGVNLGGANVLT

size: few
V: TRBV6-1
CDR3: ASRLRNTNYEQY

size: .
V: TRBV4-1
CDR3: ASSQDPTGTGTYEQY

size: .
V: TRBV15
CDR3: ATSRGWGGAGYEQY

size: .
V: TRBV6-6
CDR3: ASRGLAGGNTGELF

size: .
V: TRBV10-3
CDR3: AISAAGEQETQY

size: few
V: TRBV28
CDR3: ASSLSGPGPGNTGELF

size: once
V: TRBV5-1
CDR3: ASRPISVQETQY

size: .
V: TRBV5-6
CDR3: ASSLWRRRTEAF

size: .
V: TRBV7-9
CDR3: ASSPLGLAGGTDTQY

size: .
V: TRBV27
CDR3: ASTGSGETQY

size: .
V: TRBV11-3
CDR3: ASSFPPRGYT

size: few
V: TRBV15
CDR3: ATSRVARGSYEQY

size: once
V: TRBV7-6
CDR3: ASSLRGYTEAF

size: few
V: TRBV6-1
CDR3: ASSEVGTGSSPLH

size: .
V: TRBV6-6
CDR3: ASSWGTSGKETQY

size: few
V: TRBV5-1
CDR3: ASSSTTGTASYEQY